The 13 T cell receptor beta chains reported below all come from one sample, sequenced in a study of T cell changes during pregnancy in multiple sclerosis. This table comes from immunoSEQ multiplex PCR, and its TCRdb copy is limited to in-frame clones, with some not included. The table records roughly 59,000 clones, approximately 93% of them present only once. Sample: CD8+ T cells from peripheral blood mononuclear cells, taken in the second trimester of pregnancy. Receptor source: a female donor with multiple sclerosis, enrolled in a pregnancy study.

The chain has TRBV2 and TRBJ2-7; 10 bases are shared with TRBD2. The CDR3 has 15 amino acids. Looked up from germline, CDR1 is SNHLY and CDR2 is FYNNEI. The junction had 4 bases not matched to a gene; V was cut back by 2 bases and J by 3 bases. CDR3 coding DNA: TGTGCCAGCAGTGAACTAGCGGGAGTTGACTACGAGCAGTACTTC. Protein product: CASSELAGVDYEQYF. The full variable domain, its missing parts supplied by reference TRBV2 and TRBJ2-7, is EPEVTQTPSHQVTQMGQEVILRCVPISNHLYFYWYRQILGQKVEFLVSFYNNEISEKSEIFDDQFSVERPDGSNFTLKIRSTKLEDSAMYFCASSELAGVDYEQYFGPGTRLTVT.

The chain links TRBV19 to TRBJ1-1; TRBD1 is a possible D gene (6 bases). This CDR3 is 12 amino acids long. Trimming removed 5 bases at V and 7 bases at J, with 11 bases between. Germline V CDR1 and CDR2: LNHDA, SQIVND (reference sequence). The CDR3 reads CASSQGRGEAFF. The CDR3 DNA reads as TGTGCCAGTAGTCAGGGGCGCGGTGAAGCTTTCTTT.

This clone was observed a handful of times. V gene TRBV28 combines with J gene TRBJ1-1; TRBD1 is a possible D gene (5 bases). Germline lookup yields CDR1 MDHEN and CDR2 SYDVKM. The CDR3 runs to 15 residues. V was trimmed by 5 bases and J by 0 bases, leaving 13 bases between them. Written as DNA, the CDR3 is TGTGCCAGCAGTACCGCGACAGCTCTGAACACTGAAGCTTTCTTT. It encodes CASSTATALNTEAFF.

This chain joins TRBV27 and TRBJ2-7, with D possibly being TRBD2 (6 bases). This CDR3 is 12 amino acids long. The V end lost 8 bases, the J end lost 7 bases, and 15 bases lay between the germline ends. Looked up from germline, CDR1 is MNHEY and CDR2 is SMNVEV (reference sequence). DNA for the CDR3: TGTGCCAGCCACGGACGAGGAGGGGAGCAGTACTTC. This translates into CASHGRGGEQYF.

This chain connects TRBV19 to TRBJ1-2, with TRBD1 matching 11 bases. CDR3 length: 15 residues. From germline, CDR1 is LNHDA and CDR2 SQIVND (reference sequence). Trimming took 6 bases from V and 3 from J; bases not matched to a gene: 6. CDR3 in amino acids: CASSVLGQGDYGYTF. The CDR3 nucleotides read TGTGCCAGTAGCGTATTGGGACAGGGGGACTATGGCTACACCTTC.

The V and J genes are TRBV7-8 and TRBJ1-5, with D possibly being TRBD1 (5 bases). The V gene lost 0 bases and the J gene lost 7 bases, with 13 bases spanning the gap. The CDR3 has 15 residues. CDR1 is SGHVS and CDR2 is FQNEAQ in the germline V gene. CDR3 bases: TGTGCCAGCAGCTTAGCGCAGGCAGGGTGGCAGCCCCAGCATTTT. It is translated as CASSLAQAGWQPQHF.

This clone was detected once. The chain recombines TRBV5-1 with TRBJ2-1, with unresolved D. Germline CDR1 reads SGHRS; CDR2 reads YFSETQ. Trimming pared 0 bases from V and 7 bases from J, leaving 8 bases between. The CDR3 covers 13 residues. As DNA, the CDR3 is TGCGCCAGCAGCTTGGCCAACACGAATGAGCAGTTCTTC. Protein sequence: CASSLANTNEQFF. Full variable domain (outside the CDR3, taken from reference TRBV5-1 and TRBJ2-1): KAGVTQTPRYLIKTRGQQVTLSCSPISGHRSVSWYQQTPGQGLQFLFEYFSETQRNKGNFPGRFSGRQFSNSRSEMNVSTLELGDSALYLCASSLANTNEQFFGPGTRLTVL.

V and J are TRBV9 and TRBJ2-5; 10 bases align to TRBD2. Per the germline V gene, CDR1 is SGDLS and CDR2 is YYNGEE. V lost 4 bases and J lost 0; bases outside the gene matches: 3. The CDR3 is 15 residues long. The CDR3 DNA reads TGTGCCAGCAGCCCACTAGCGGGAAACCAAGAGACCCAGTACTTC. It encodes CASSPLAGNQETQYF.

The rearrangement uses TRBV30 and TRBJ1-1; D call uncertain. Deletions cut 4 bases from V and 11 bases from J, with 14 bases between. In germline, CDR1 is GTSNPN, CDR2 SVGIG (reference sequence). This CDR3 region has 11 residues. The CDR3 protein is CAWTKEKKAFF. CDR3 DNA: TGTGCCTGGACCAAAGAGAAAAAGGCTTTCTTT.

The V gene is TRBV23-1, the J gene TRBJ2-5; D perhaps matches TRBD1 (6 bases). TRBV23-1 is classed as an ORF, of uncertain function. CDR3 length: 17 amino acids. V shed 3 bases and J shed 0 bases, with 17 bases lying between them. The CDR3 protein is CASSHGELGADQETQYF. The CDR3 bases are TGCGCCAGCAGTCATGGTGAACTGGGGGCGGACCAAGAGACCCAGTACTTC.

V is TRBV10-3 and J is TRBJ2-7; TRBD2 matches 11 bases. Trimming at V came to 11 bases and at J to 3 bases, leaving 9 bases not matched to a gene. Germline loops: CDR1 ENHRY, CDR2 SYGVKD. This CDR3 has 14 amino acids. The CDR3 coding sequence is TGTGCCGTCAAGACTAGCGGGATTAACTACGAGCAGTACTTC. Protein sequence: CAVKTSGINYEQYF.

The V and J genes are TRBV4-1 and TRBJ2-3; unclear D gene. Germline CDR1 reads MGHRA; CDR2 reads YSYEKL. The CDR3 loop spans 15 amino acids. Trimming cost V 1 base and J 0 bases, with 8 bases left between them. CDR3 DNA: TGCGCCAGCAGCCAAGGAATTACTAGCACAGATACGCAGTATTTT. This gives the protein CASSQGITSTDTQYF.

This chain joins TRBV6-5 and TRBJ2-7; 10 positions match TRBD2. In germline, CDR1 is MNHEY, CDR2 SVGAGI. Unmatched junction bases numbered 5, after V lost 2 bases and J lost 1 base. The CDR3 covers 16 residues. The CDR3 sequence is CASSYGTSESSYEQYF. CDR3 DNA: TGTGCCAGCAGTTACGGGACTAGCGAGTCGTCCTACGAGCAGTACTTC.